The clone carrying this T cell receptor (beta chain) came up a few times. Being one base from a much bigger clone, this may be a read error. The CDR3 loop spans 16 amino acids. Germline CDR1 reads MNHNS; CDR2 reads SASEGT. No cell sorting was done before RNA was extracted from the tissue. The normal lung tissue was taken more than 3 cm from the tumor edge. TCRbeta libraries were built with three rounds of nested PCR, modified from ARM-PCR. One entry per CDR3 protein, called by TCRdb with MiXCR from the multiplex PCR reads. The data contain almost 75,000 distinct CDR3 sequences, around two thirds of them singletons. These data come from a study of tumor and adjacent non-tumor tissue in lung cancer.

The V and J genes are TRBV6-1 and TRBJ1-5; D perhaps matches TRBD1 (6 bases). This TCR derives from a woman in her fifties or sixties with non-small cell lung cancer. What was sequenced was distant non-tumor lung tissue. CDR3 DNA sequence: TGTACCAGCAGTGACAACACAGGGCCAGGCAATCAGCCCCAGCATTTT. Translation gives CTSSDNTGPGNQPQHF.